This is a list of T cell receptor beta chains from one sample in a study of blood T cell repertoires in COVID-19. Only in-frame clones appear in the TCRdb table, and some are missing; sequencing was by immunoSEQ multiplex PCR. Among about 220,000 clones, approximately 90% were seen once, and the ten largest hold 3% to 4%. What was sequenced was PBMCs or T cells enriched from blood (not recorded which). The source of these receptors is a woman aged 18-29 years in a cohort exposed to, infected with or recovered from COVID-19 (not recorded which). The CDR3 runs from the conserved cysteine through the conserved F or W. The order of the fields is V gene, clone size, J gene, D gene, CDR3 DNA, CDR3 protein. A D gene is named only where the DNA matches it firmly. The listing skips clone size in some rows; elsewhere it reads once, few, many or a size class.

>TRBV5-6|.|TRBJ1-4|.
TGTGCCAGCAGCTTGGAGGGGATTGCAACTAATGAAAAACTGTTTTTT
CASSLEGIATNEKLFF
>TRBV24-1|.|TRBJ1-2|.
TGTGCCACCAGTGATCCCGGGAAACTGGAAGGCTACACCTTC
CATSDPGKLEGYTF
>TRBV6-5|.|TRBJ1-6|.
TGTGCCAGCAGGTCGAGGGATGAGTCACCCCTCCACTTT
CASRSRDESPLHF
>TRBV19|.|TRBJ1-5|TRBD1
TGTGCCAGTAGTACGACCCCGGGACAGGGGGATAGGCCCCAGCATTTT
CASSTTPGQGDRPQHF
>TRBV7-9|once|TRBJ1-2|.
TGTGCCAGCAGCCCTCGAGGCAGGGGCTATGGCTACACCTTC
CASSPRGRGYGYTF
>TRBV16|few|TRBJ2-7|.
TGTGCCAGCAGCCAATATGGGAGCTCCTACGAGCAGTACTTC
CASSQYGSSYEQYF
>TRBV10-1|once|TRBJ2-1|TRBD2
TGCGCCAGCAGTGGGACTAGCGAAGGCAATGAGCAGTTCTTC
CASSGTSEGNEQFF
>TRBV19|.|TRBJ1-4|TRBD1
TGTGCCAGTAGTAACAGGGGGAGTAATGAAAAACTGTTTTTT
CASSNRGSNEKLFF
>TRBV3-1/TRBV3-2|.|TRBJ2-2|TRBD2
TGTGCCAGCAGCCAAGAGGCTAGCGGGAGGGCCTGGAAGGACACCGGGGAGCTGTTTTTT
CASSQEASGRAWKDTGELFF
>TRBV2|.|TRBJ1-4|TRBD1
TGTGCCAGCATGCCGGGACAGGGGTGGGAAAAACTGTTTTTT
CASMPGQGWEKLFF
>TRBV5-6|.|TRBJ1-5|.
TGTGCCAGCAGTCAATCCGGGGTGGGCAATCAGCCCCAGCATTTT
CASSQSGVGNQPQHF
>TRBV3-1/TRBV3-2|.|TRBJ2-2|.
TGTGCCAGCAGCCAAGGATTGCGCACCGGGGAGCTGTTTTTT
CASSQGLRTGELFF
>TRBV6-4|once|TRBJ1-2|.
TGTGCCAGCAGTGACTCGTCAGGGGCAGAGGGCTACACCTTC
CASSDSSGAEGYTF
>TRBV23-1|.|TRBJ1-4|TRBD1
TGCGCCAGCAGTCGGTGGGACAGGGACGTGACAACTAATGAAAAACTGTTTTTT
CASSRWDRDVTTNEKLFF
>TRBV7-3|.|TRBJ1-6|TRBD1
TGTGCCAGCAGCCTGCAACACCGGGACAGAAATTCACCCCTCCACTTT
CASSLQHRDRNSPLHF
>TRBV24-1|.|TRBJ1-2|TRBD1
TGTGCCACCAGTGACGATGTGGGACAGGGGCATGGCTACACCTTC
CATSDDVGQGHGYTF
>TRBV19|.|TRBJ1-2|.
TGTGCCAGTAGGCCCAACAGGGACCTCTATGGCTACACCTTC
CASRPNRDLYGYTF
>TRBV29-1|once|TRBJ2-2|TRBD2
TGCAGCGTTAAGGAGCTAGCGGGGGCCGGGGAGCTGTTTTTT
CSVKELAGAGELFF
>TRBV6-5|.|TRBJ1-5|.
TGTGCCAGCAGTTCCCAGGTTGTGGGGTCCCAGGGGCCCCAGCATTTT
CASSSQVVGSQGPQHF
>TRBV15|few|TRBJ1-3|TRBD1
TGTGCCACCGCCACGGACAGGGCCAGAAACACCATATATTTT
CATATDRARNTIYF
>TRBV10-3|once|TRBJ1-2|.
TGTGCCATCAGTGCCCGGACAGAAGATACCTATGGCTACACCTTC
CAISARTEDTYGYTF
>TRBV2|.|TRBJ2-3|TRBD1
TGTGCCAGCGGCCCGGGCCGGGACAGGGTACGTACAGATACGCAGTATTTT
CASGPGRDRVRTDTQYF
>TRBV28|.|TRBJ1-2|.
TGTGCCAGCAGTCCCGACACCTATGGCTACACCTTC
CASSPDTYGYTF
>TRBV7-8|.|TRBJ2-1|TRBD2
TGTGCCAGCAGTCCAGGGAGGGAACTATGGGACAATGAGCAGTTCTTC
CASSPGRELWDNEQFF
>TRBV27|.|TRBJ2-3|TRBD2
TGTGCCAGCAGGCGGACTAGCGGGAGGGGTGATACGCAGTATTTT
CASRRTSGRGDTQYF
>TRBV6-1|few|TRBJ1-5|TRBD1
TGTGCCAGCAGTGAGACAGGGGAGATACAGCCCCAGCATTTT
CASSETGEIQPQHF
>TRBV11-3|.|TRBJ1-2|TRBD1
TGTGCCAGCAGCCAGGGACAGGGGAATCGCTATGGCTACACCTTC
CASSQGQGNRYGYTF